The 11 T cell receptor beta chains in this list originate from one sample, sequenced in a study of CD8+ T cells in alopecia areata. cDNA reverse transcribed from extracted RNA served as the sequencing template. Measured with immunoSEQ multiplex PCR; TCRdb has only the in-frame clones, and not every one. The table lists more than 90,000 clones, 50% to 75% of them singletons, with 10% to 15% in the top ten. The sample's treatment: oral pan-JAK inhibitor, 5-10 mg twice daily. The input for sequencing was CD8+ T cells sorted from blood, taken at week 24, from a patient treated with tofacitinib. These TCRs come from a human donor with alopecia areata.

This chain links TRBV7-9 with TRBJ2-7; 10 positions agree with TRBD1. The germline V gene encodes CDR1 SEHNR and CDR2 FQNEAQ (reference sequence). The CDR3 is 17 residues long. The V gene end was trimmed by 0 bases and the J gene end by 0 bases; junction bases not matched to a gene: 5. Written as DNA, the CDR3 is TGTGCCAGCAGCTTAGCGAAGGGACAGGGGATCTCCTACGAGCAGTACTTC. Protein product: CASSLAKGQGISYEQYF.

The gene calls are TRBV10-3 and TRBJ2-2; no clear D. V was pared by 7 bases and J by 1 base, with 7 bases between. The CDR3 runs to 13 residues. Germline V gene data show CDR1 as ENHRY and CDR2 as SYGVKD. CDR3 in DNA: TGTGCCATCATAGCACAGAACACCGGGGAGCTGTTTTTT. Protein sequence: CAIIAQNTGELFF.

This clone was observed a handful of times. The rearrangement uses TRBV6-5 and TRBJ2-5; the match to TRBD2 covers 8 bases. CDR1 is MNHEY, CDR2 SVGAGI, per germline. V dropped 7 bases and J dropped 5; count of bases not matched to a gene: 3. CDR3 size: 12 residues. In nucleotides, the CDR3 is TGTGCCAGCACCACGGGGGGGGAGACCCAGTACTTC. Encoded protein: CASTTGGETQYF.

About this clone: Possible read error: a much larger clone is one base away. Other nucleotide sequences from this sample produce the same CDR3. This chain uses TRBV19 with TRBJ1-5; D not certain. The V gene's germline CDR1 is LNHDA and CDR2 SQIVND (reference sequence). The CDR3 totals 14 residues. With 3 bases removed from V and 0 bases from J, the gap between germline ends came to 6 bases. CDR3 sequence: CASSIRDSNQPQHF. CDR3 sequence (DNA): TGTGCCAGTAGTATCCGCGATAGCAATCAGCCCCAGCATTTT.

The V and J genes are TRBV18 and TRBJ2-7, with 7 bases aligning to TRBD1. Germline-derived CDR1 and CDR2 are KGHSH and LQKENI. With V trimmed by 2 bases and J by 2 bases, 6 bases remained unmatched. This CDR3 spans 15 amino acids. The CDR3 DNA reads TGTGCCAGCTCACCAAAGTGGGACAGTACCTACGAGCAGTACTTC. This codes for CASSPKWDSTYEQYF.

The chain employs TRBV27 and TRBJ1-2; tentatively, D is TRBD1 (6 bases). CDR1 is MNHEY, CDR2 SMNVEV, per germline (reference sequence). V was clipped by 5 bases and J by 4 bases, with 20 bases between them. CDR3 size: 16 residues. The CDR3 region has the DNA TGTGCCAGCAGTCCGGGTGCAGGGGCCGCGTCCTATGGCTACACCTTC. It encodes CASSPGAGAASYGYTF.

This clone was detected a few times. The chain carries TRBV6-6 and TRBJ1-5, with 7 bases matching TRBD1. In germline, CDR1 is MNHNY, CDR2 SVGAGI (reference sequence). The CDR3 runs to 14 residues. The V gene end was trimmed by 4 bases and the J gene end by 4 bases; junction bases not matched to a gene: 4. The CDR3 is CASSSGQVNQPQHF. The DNA for the CDR3 is TGTGCCAGCAGTTCTGGACAGGTGAATCAGCCCCAGCATTTT.

This chain connects TRBV10-3 to TRBJ2-1; TRBD2 matches 11 bases. In germline, CDR1 is ENHRY, CDR2 SYGVKD. This CDR3 comprises 16 residues. V shed 3 bases, J shed 4 bases, and the junction held 5 bases outside the gene matches. In DNA form, the CDR3 reads TGTGCCATCAGTGATTTAACTAGCGGGGGATACAATGAGCAGTTCTTC. It specifies CAISDLTSGGYNEQFF.

The chain employs TRBV5-6 and TRBJ1-2, with D possibly being TRBD1 (6 bases). The CDR3 is made up of 14 amino acids. The germline CDR1 and CDR2 sequences are SGHDT and YYEEEE. The V end lost 4 bases, the J end lost 3 bases, and 13 bases lay between the germline ends. Written as DNA, the CDR3 is TGTGCCAGCAGCGGGGCGGACAGCTACTATGGCTACACCTTC. Protein: CASSGADSYYGYTF.

This clone was detected only once. J is TRBJ2-7 and V is TRBV9; possible D gene TRBD2, 6 bases. This CDR3 is 17 amino acids long. Trimming cost V 3 bases and J 2 bases, with 21 bases left between them. Germline CDR1 is SGDLS and CDR2 is YYNGEE. Written as DNA, the CDR3 is TGTGCCAGCAGCGCGGGCGCAGGCTATTCGGGAGCCTACGAGCAGTACTTC. This codes for CASSAGAGYSGAYEQYF.

This clone was seen a handful of times. The chain links TRBV25-1 to TRBJ2-1, with D perhaps TRBD1 or TRBD2 (5 bases each). V lost 1 base and J lost 8, with 12 bases in between. The CDR3 runs 14 residues. Germline CDR1 and CDR2: MGHDK and SYGVNS. The CDR3 DNA reads TGTGCCAGCAGTGAATTCGGCCTGGGGGATGAGCAGTTCTTC. Its protein product is CASSEFGLGDEQFF. The entire variable domain, with the rest obtained from reference TRBV25-1 and TRBJ2-1, is as follows: EADIYQTPRYLVIGTGKKITLECSQTMGHDKMYWYQQDPGMELHLIHYSYGVNSTEKGDLSSESTVSRIRTEHFPLTLESARPSHTSQYLCASSEFGLGDEQFFGPGTRLTVL.